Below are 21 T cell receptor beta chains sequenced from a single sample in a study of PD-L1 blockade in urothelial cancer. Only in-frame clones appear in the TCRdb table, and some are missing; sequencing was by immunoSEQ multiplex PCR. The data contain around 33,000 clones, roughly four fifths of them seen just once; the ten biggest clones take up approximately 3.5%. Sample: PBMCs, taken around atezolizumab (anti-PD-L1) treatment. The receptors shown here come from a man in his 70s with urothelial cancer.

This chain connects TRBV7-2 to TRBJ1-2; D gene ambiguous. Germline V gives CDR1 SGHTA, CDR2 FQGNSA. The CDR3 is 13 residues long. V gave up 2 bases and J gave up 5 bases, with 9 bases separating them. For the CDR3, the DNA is TGTGCCAGCAGCTTATTCGTCGGGTATGGCTACACCTTC. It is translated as CASSLFVGYGYTF.

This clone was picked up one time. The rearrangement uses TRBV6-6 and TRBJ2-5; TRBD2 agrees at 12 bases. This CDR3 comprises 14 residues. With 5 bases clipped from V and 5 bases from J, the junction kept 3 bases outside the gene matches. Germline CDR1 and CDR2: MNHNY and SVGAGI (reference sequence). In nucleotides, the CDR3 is TGTGCCAGCAGTGGGACTAGCGGGTGGGAGACCCAGTACTTC. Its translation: CASSGTSGWETQYF.

This CDR3 is CASSQDPGGGETQYF. In nucleotides, the CDR3 is TGCGCCAGCAGCCAAGATCCGGGGGGTGGAGAGACCCAGTACTTC. The chain recombines TRBV4-3 with TRBJ2-5; 7 nucleotides line up with TRBD2. Trimming removed 0 bases from V and 4 bases from J; junction bases left unmatched: 5. Germline CDR1 reads LGHNA; CDR2 reads YSLEER. This CDR3 comprises 15 residues.

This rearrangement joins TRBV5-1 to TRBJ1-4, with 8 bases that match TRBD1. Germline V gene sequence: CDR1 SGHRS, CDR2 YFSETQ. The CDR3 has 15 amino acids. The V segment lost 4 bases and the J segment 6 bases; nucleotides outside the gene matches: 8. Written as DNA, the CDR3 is TGCGCCAGCAGCATGACAGGGGAGAATCATGAAAAACTGTTTTTT. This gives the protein CASSMTGENHEKLFF.

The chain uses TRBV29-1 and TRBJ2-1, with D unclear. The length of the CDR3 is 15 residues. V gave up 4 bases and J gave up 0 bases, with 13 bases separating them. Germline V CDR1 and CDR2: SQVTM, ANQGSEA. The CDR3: CSVVVTPSSYNEQFF. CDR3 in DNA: TGCAGCGTTGTTGTTACACCCAGCTCCTACAATGAGCAGTTCTTC.

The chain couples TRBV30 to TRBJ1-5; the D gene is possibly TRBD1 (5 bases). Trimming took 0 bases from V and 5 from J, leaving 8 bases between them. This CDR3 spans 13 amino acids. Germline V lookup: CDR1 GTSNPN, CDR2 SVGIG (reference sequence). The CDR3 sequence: CAWSVREDQPQHF. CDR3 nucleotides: TGTGCCTGGAGTGTCAGGGAGGATCAGCCCCAGCATTTT.

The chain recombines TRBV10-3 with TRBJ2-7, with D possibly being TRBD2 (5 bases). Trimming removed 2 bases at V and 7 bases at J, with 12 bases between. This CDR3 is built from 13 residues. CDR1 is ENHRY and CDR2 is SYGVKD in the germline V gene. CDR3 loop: CAISEQPRGEQYF. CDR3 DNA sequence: TGTGCCATCAGTGAGCAGCCTCGAGGGGAGCAGTACTTC.

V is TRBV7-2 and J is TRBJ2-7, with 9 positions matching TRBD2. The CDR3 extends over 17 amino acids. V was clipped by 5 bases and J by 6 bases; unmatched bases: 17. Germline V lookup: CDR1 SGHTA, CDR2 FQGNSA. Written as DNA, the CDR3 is TGTGCCAGCAGCAGGGGGAGGGCGGGAGGGTCTGGGGGCGAGCAGTACTTC. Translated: CASSRGRAGGSGGEQYF.

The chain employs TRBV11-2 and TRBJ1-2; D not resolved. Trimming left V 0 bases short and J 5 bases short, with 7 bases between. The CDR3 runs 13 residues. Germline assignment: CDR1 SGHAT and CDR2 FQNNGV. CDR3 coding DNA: TGTGCCAGCAGCTTAGATCGAGGGTATGGCTACACCTTC. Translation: CASSLDRGYGYTF.

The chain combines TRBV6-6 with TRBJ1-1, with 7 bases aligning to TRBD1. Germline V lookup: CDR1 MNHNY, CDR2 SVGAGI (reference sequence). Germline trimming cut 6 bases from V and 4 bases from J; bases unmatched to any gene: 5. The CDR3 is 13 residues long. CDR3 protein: CASRYAGGTEAFF. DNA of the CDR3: TGTGCCAGCAGATATGCAGGGGGCACTGAAGCTTTCTTT.

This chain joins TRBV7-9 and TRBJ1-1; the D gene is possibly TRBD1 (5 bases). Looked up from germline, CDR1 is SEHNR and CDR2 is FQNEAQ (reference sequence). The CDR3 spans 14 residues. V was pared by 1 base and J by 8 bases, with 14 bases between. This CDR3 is CASSLGGGHAEAFF. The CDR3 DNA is TGTGCCAGCAGCTTAGGGGGTGGACACGCAGAAGCTTTCTTT.

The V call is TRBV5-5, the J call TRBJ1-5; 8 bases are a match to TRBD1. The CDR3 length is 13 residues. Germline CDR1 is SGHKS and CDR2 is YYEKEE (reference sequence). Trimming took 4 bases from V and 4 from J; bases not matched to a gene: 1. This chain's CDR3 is CASSRTGNQPQHF. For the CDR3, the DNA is TGTGCCAGCAGCAGGACAGGGAATCAGCCCCAGCATTTT.

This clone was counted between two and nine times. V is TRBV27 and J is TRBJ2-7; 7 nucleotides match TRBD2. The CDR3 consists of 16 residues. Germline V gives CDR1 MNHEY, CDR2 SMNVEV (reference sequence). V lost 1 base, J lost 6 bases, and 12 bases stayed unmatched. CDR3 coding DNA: TGTGCCAGCAGTTTATTGACTAGCCGACCACCTTTCGAGCAGTACTTC. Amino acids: CASSLLTSRPPFEQYF.

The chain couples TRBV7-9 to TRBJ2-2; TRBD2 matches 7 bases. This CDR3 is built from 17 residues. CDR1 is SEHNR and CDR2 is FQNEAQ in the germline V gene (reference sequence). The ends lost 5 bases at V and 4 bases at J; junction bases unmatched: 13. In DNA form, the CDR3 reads TGTGCCAGCAGCCGAAGAGCGGGGCAGGGAGGCACCGGGGAGCTGTTTTTT. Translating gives CASSRRAGQGGTGELFF.

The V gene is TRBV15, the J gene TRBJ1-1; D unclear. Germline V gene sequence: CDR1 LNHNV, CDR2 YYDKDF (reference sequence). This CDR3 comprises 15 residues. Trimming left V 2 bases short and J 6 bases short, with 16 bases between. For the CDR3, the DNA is TGTGCCACCAGCAGATTCGGGAAGGTGAGGGCTGAAGCTTTCTTT. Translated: CATSRFGKVRAEAFF.

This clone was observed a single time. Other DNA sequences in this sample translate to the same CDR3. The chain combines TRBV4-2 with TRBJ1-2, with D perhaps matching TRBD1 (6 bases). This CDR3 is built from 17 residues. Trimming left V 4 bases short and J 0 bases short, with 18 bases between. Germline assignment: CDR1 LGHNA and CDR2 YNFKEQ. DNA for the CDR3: TGTGCCAGCAGCCCAGGGGTTTTTGAGGGTTCTAACTATGGCTACACCTTC. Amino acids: CASSPGVFEGSNYGYTF.

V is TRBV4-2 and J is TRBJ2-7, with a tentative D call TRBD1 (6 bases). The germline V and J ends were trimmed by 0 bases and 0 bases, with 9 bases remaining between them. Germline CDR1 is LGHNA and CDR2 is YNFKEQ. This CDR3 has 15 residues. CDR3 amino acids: CASSQDRTVSYEQYF. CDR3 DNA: TGTGCCAGCAGCCAAGACCGGACAGTCTCCTACGAGCAGTACTTC.

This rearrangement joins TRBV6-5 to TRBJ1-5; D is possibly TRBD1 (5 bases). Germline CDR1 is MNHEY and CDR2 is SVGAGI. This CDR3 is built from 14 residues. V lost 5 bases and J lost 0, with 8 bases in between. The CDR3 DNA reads TGTGCCAGCAGTCCGACAGTTAGCAATCAGCCCCAGCATTTT. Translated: CASSPTVSNQPQHF.

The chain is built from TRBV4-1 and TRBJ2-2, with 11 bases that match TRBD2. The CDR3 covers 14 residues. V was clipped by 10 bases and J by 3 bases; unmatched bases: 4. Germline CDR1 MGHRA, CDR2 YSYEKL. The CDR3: CATMGLADTGELFF. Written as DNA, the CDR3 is TGCGCCACCATGGGACTAGCGGACACCGGGGAGCTGTTTTTT.

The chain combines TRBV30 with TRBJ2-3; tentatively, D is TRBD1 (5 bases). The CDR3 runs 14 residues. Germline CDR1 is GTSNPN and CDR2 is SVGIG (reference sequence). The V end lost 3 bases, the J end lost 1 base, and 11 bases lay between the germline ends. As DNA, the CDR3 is TGTGCCTGGAGCTCTATCAGGGGCACAGATACGCAGTATTTT. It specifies CAWSSIRGTDTQYF.

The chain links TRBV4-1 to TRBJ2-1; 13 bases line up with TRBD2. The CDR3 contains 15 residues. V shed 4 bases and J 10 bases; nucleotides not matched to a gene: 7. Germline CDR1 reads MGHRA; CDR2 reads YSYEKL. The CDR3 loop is CASSPLLAGGIEQFF. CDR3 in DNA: TGCGCCAGCAGCCCGCTACTAGCGGGAGGGATAGAGCAGTTCTTC.